This entry lists 10 T cell receptor beta chains sequenced from one sample in a study of T cell repertoires in cytomegalovirus infection. MiXCR was run by TCRdb on the reads, yielding one entry per CDR3 protein. The sample gives approximately 500,000 distinct CDR3 sequences, about 30% of which show up once; roughly 13% is in the top ten. Sequencing was done on a sample of PBMCs. These receptor sequences come from a human donor in good health (CMV status not recorded). Some clones in this sample may be carry-over from other donors' samples.

This clonotype was seen at least ten times. The genes are TRBV7-6 and TRBJ1-1; unclear D gene. This CDR3 comprises 13 residues. Germline V lookup: CDR1 SGHVS, CDR2 FNYEAQ. V was cut by 5 bases and J by 3 bases, with 10 bases left in between. CDR3 bases: TGTGCCAGCAGCCGCAACCCAGACACTGAAGCTTTCTTT. Amino acids: CASSRNPDTEAFF.

The genes are TRBV20-1 and TRBJ1-2; D is uncertain. CDR1 DFQATT and CDR2 SNEGSKA come from the germline V gene (reference sequence). With 5 bases removed from V and 0 bases from J, the gap between germline ends came to 10 bases. This CDR3 is 13 amino acids long. The CDR3 coding sequence is TGCAGTGCTCCCTGGGTAGCTAACTATGGCTACACCTTC. Residues: CSAPWVANYGYTF.

In this sample, this clonotype turned up a few times. This rearrangement joins TRBV12-3 or TRBV12-4 to TRBJ1-5; no firm D call. Between the trimmed V and J ends, which lost 1 base and 6 bases, there was a span of 10 bases. The CDR3 extends over 14 amino acids. CDR3 in DNA: TGTGCCAGCAGTTTAGGGGCGCCAAGTCAGCCCCAGCATTTT. This sequence encodes CASSLGAPSQPQHF.

This clonotype appeared a few times. This rearrangement joins TRBV7-8 to TRBJ2-1, with 12 bases lining up with TRBD2. J lost 3 bases, V lost 4 bases, and 7 bases had no gene match. Germline loops: CDR1 SGHVS, CDR2 FQNEAQ. The CDR3 has 17 residues. DNA of the CDR3: TGTGCCAGCAGCTCCTACGGACTAGCGGGGATCTACAATGAGCAGTTCTTC. Translation: CASSSYGLAGIYNEQFF.

Concerning this clonotype itself: A read error may explain this, as a much larger clone is one base away. V gene TRBV7-9 combines with J gene TRBJ2-3, with a possible D match to TRBD2 (5 bases). Trimming cost V 1 base and J 2 bases, with 10 bases left between them. The CDR3 totals 15 residues. Germline lookup yields CDR1 SEHNR and CDR2 FQNEAQ (reference sequence). The DNA of the CDR3 is TGTGCCAGCAGCTTAGGGGGAGTCCTCACAGATACGCAGTATTTT. The encoded protein is CASSLGGVLTDTQYF.

The chain links TRBV7-2 to TRBJ2-2; D gene uncertain. Trimming shortened V by 5 bases and J by 7 bases, and 8 bases separated the two germline ends. Germline V CDR1 and CDR2: SGHTA, FQGNSA. This CDR3 is built from 12 residues. The CDR3 nucleotides are TGTGCCAGCAGCAGTAGGAACGGGGAGCTGTTTTTT. Translated, it gives CASSSRNGELFF.

The chain couples TRBV6-1 to TRBJ2-7; maybe TRBD2 (6 bases). There are 15 residues in the CDR3. Looked up from germline, CDR1 is MNHNS and CDR2 is SASEGT. V was cut by 6 bases and J by 0 bases, with 15 bases left in between. The CDR3 DNA is TGTGCCAGCAGACCCGCAGCGGGCCTCTCCTACGAGCAGTACGTC. As protein: CASRPAAGLSYEQYV.

This clonotype was seen a handful of times. The chain couples TRBV7-3 to TRBJ1-1; D is unclear. CDR1 is SGHTA, CDR2 FQGTGA, per germline. This CDR3 region has 14 residues. V lost 0 bases, J lost 1 base, and 6 bases lay in between. In DNA form, the CDR3 reads TGTGCCAGCAGCTTAACGTCAGGGAACACTGAAGCTTTCTTT. Its translation: CASSLTSGNTEAFF. The variable domain in full, completed from reference TRBV7-3 and TRBJ1-1, reads GAGVSQTPSNKVTEKGKYVELRCDPISGHTALYWYRQSLGQGPEFLIYFQGTGAADDSGLPNDRFFAVRPEGSVSTLKIQRTERGDSAVYLCASSLTSGNTEAFFGQGTRLTVV.

The gene calls are TRBV2 and TRBJ1-1; D is unclear. CDR1 is SNHLY and CDR2 is FYNNEI in the germline V gene. V was clipped by 4 bases and J by 13 bases, with 13 bases between them. This CDR3 contains 11 residues. The CDR3 loop reads CASSVSVEDFF. The CDR3 region has the DNA TGTGCCAGCAGTGTCTCAGTAGAGGATTTCTTT.

In nucleotides, the CDR3 is TGTGCCAGCAGTGGACTGGCGGTAGATGAAAAACTGTTTTTT. Translated: CASSGLAVDEKLFF. V usage is TRBV2 and J usage is TRBJ1-4; D gene uncertain. Trimming stripped 4 bases from V and 6 bases from J, with 12 bases between. This CDR3 has 14 amino acids. Per the germline V gene, CDR1 is SNHLY and CDR2 is FYNNEI.